This T cell receptor (beta chain) was sequenced for a study of chemoradiotherapy in HPV16-positive cancers. Here immunoSEQ multiplex PCR was the method, and the copy in TCRdb shows in-frame clones only, minus some. The sample consists of 6,000 or so clones, roughly four fifths of them appearing once. With 2 bases removed from V and 6 bases from J, the gap between germline ends came to 1 base. This CDR3 region has 11 residues. Germline values: CDR1 SGHVS, CDR2 FNYEAQ. Sample collection occurred from a patient who underwent chemoradiotherapy. This chain joins TRBV7-6 and TRBJ2-2; no firm D call. The TCR originated in a human donor with HPV-associated anogenital cancer. CDR3 region: CASSLSGELFF. The CDR3 DNA is TGTGCCAGCAGCTTATCCGGGGAGCTGTTTTTT.